The next 28 T cell receptor beta chains were all read from a single sample in a study of shared clonotypes between healthy human individuals (TCRdb year 2020). Library method: the immunoSEQ multiplex PCR assay. TCRdb provides this immuneACCESS table in a form limited to in-frame rearrangements. Some clones are lacking; in checked studies, under half of them reflect an unresolved V gene, and why the rest are absent is not known. The sample has 1,500,000 or so clones on record, 98% of them singletons. Jointly, the top ten make up around 0.38% of the sample. Sequencing used naive CD4+ T cells sorted from blood. The sample's cell subset or site label, in plain terms: CD45RA+ positively selected. The receptors here all came from a man aged 25-40 years in good health.

This clone showed up just once. The chain has TRBV7-3 and TRBJ2-1, with a weak D call TRBD2 (5 bases). V was cut by 2 bases and J by 1 base, with 12 bases left in between. The CDR3 length is 16 residues. CDR1 and CDR2 from the germline V gene are SGHTA and FQGTGA. The DNA of the CDR3 is TGTGCCAGCAGCTTATTAGCAGCGGTATCCTACAATGAGCAGTTCTTC. This codes for CASSLLAAVSYNEQFF.

The chain is built from TRBV28 and TRBJ2-5; 7 bases are a match to TRBD1. The CDR3 runs to 16 residues. Looked up from germline, CDR1 is MDHEN and CDR2 is SYDVKM. J lost 2 bases, V lost 5 bases, and 11 bases had no gene match. This chain's CDR3 is CASSERQGSYQETQYF. CDR3 DNA sequence: TGTGCCAGCAGTGAACGACAGGGATCCTATCAAGAGACCCAGTACTTC.

CDR3 coding DNA: TGTGCCAGCAGCACAGGGAGGTACGAGCAGTACTTC. This codes for CASSTGRYEQYF. V and J are TRBV11-2 and TRBJ2-7; D tentatively fits TRBD1 or TRBD2 (6 bases each). This CDR3 contains 12 residues. Germline CDR1 and CDR2: SGHAT and FQNNGV. The V end lost 5 bases, the J end lost 4 bases, and 9 bases lay between the germline ends. Looking up the rest from reference TRBV11-2 and TRBJ2-7 gives the full variable domain: EAGVAQSPRYKIIEKRQSVAFWCNPISGHATLYWYQQILGQGPKLLIQFQNNGVVDDSQLPKDRFSAERLKGVDSTLKIQPAKLEDSAVYLCASSTGRYEQYFGPGTRLTVT.

The genes are TRBV5-1 and TRBJ1-4; D is uncertain. Germline V CDR1 and CDR2: SGHRS, YFSETQ. This CDR3 is 15 amino acids long. Trimming took off 0 bases at V and 7 bases at J, with 13 bases between the two ends. CDR3 region: CASSLESGVGEKLFF. CDR3 bases: TGCGCCAGCAGCTTGGAATCCGGGGTCGGTGAAAAACTGTTTTTT. Full variable domain (outside the CDR3, taken from reference TRBV5-1 and TRBJ1-4): KAGVTQTPRYLIKTRGQQVTLSCSPISGHRSVSWYQQTPGQGLQFLFEYFSETQRNKGNFPGRFSGRQFSNSRSEMNVSTLELGDSALYLCASSLESGVGEKLFFGSGTQLSVL.

The chain combines TRBV16 with TRBJ1-4; D gene unclear. The length of the CDR3 is 13 residues. Germline CDR1 reads KGHSY; CDR2 reads FQNENV. Deletions cut 2 bases from V and 7 bases from J, with 8 bases between. CDR3 sequence (DNA): TGTGCCAGCAGCCAAATAACAGCTGAAAAACTGTTTTTT. Translated: CASSQITAEKLFF.

CDR3 DNA sequence: TGTGCCAGCAGCCCTCAGGGGGCGTTTGGCACCATATATTTT. Encoded protein: CASSPQGAFGTIYF. J is TRBJ1-3 and V is TRBV5-4; TRBD1 aligns across 8 bases. This CDR3 contains 14 residues. In germline, CDR1 is SGHNT, CDR2 YYREEE (reference sequence). Losses at the gene ends were 4 bases for V and 9 bases for J; bases not matched to a gene: 9. Supplemented by reference TRBV5-4 and TRBJ1-3, the full variable domain reads ETGVTQSPTHLIKTRGQQVTLRCSSQSGHNTVSWYQQALGQGPQFIFQYYREEENGRGNFPPRFSGLQFPNYSSELNVNALELDDSALYLCASSPQGAFGTIYFGEGSWLTVV.

As regards this clone: The sample has other DNA sequences that encode this CDR3 too. The V call is TRBV5-4, the J call TRBJ2-7; D possibly uses TRBD1 or TRBD2 (5 bases each). Germline CDR1 is SGHNT and CDR2 is YYREEE (reference sequence). Trimming pared 2 bases from V and 3 bases from J, leaving 12 bases between. This CDR3 region has 14 residues. The CDR3 DNA is TGTGCCAGCAGCTTAGCCGGGGCCCTCTACGAGCAGTACTTC. Its translation is CASSLAGALYEQYF.

The chain carries TRBV5-1 and TRBJ2-1, with 7 bases lining up with TRBD2. CDR1 and CDR2 (germline): SGHRS, YFSETQ. The CDR3 length is 16 residues. V trimming: 4 bases; J trimming: 0 bases; junction bases outside the gene matches: 7. CDR3 sequence (DNA): TGCGCCAGCAGCAGGAGGGCTAGCGGCTCCTACAATGAGCAGTTCTTC. This encodes CASSRRASGSYNEQFF.

The DNA for the CDR3 is TGTGCCAGCTCACCACCAACTAACGAGCAGTACTTC. The encoded protein is CASSPPTNEQYF. The chain couples TRBV18 to TRBJ2-7; the D is unclear. Trimming removed 0 bases at V and 5 bases at J, with 5 bases between. CDR1 is KGHSH, CDR2 LQKENI, per germline. CDR3 length: 12 residues.

This chain uses TRBV5-5 with TRBJ2-5; 11 nucleotides agree with TRBD1. This CDR3 comprises 15 residues. The V gene end was trimmed by 4 bases and the J gene end by 5 bases; junction bases not matched to a gene: 7. Germline V gene lookup returns CDR1 SGHKS and CDR2 YYEKEE (reference sequence). The CDR3 is CASSRGTGGKETQYF. The CDR3 DNA sequence: TGTGCCAGCAGCCGGGGGACAGGGGGTAAGGAGACCCAGTACTTC.

The chain joins TRBV28 to TRBJ1-5; maybe TRBD1 (6 bases). CDR3 length equals 19 residues. CDR1 and CDR2 (germline): MDHEN, SYDVKM. V lost 4 bases and J lost 0, with 22 bases in between. The CDR3 reads CASSSEKYDRRYSNQPQHF. As DNA, the CDR3 is TGTGCCAGCAGTTCCGAAAAGTACGACAGGCGATATAGCAATCAGCCCCAGCATTTT.

This clone was recorded once. The J gene is TRBJ2-2, the V gene TRBV2, with 8 bases identical to TRBD2. The length of the CDR3 is 13 residues. The trim removed 6 bases at V and 7 bases at J, leaving 4 bases unmatched. CDR1 is SNHLY and CDR2 is FYNNEI in the germline V gene. This CDR3 reads CASRATSGGELFF. CDR3 coding DNA: TGTGCCAGCAGGGCTACTAGCGGCGGGGAGCTGTTTTTT.

The genes are TRBV5-1 and TRBJ2-1, with 11 bases identical to TRBD2. The ends lost 3 bases at V and 8 bases at J; junction bases unmatched: 4. The CDR3 runs 14 residues. The germline V gene has CDR1 SGHRS and CDR2 YFSETQ. The chain's CDR3 is CASSSGTSGDEQFF. The CDR3 DNA is TGCGCCAGCAGCTCCGGGACTAGCGGCGATGAGCAGTTCTTC.

The chain couples TRBV30 to TRBJ2-3, with 7 bases identical to TRBD2. V shed 8 bases, J shed 1 base, and the junction held 9 bases outside the gene matches. CDR1 is GTSNPN, CDR2 SVGIG, per germline (reference sequence). This CDR3 comprises 14 residues. The DNA of the CDR3 is TGTGCCCGGAACGCGGGGGTCGGCACAGATACGCAGTATTTT. Translating gives CARNAGVGTDTQYF.

This clone appeared a single time. The J gene is TRBJ1-5, the V gene TRBV28; D perhaps matches TRBD1 (6 bases). The CDR3 loop spans 15 amino acids. Deletions cut 5 bases from V and 4 bases from J, with 15 bases between. Germline V gives CDR1 MDHEN, CDR2 SYDVKM. For the CDR3, the DNA is TGTGCCAGCAGTAAACAGGGATTACGAAATCAGCCCCAGCATTTT. Protein sequence: CASSKQGLRNQPQHF.

CDR3 DNA: TGTGCCAGCACCCTCGGACTCGTAGGTTCCGAGCAGTACTTC. Amino acids: CASTLGLVGSEQYF. V gene TRBV5-5 combines with J gene TRBJ2-7; D is possibly TRBD2 (5 bases). V was clipped by 6 bases and J by 6 bases, with 19 bases between them. The germline V gene has CDR1 SGHKS and CDR2 YYEKEE (reference sequence). This CDR3 is built from 14 residues.

V is TRBV30 and J is TRBJ1-5; D call uncertain. In germline, CDR1 is GTSNPN, CDR2 SVGIG (reference sequence). The germline V and J ends were trimmed by 0 bases and 7 bases, with 7 bases remaining between them. CDR3 length: 12 residues. The CDR3 protein is CAWSVSGQPQHF. CDR3 bases: TGTGCCTGGAGTGTTAGTGGACAGCCCCAGCATTTT.

With regard to this clone: The same CDR3 also results from other DNA sequences found in this sample. The V gene is TRBV5-4, the J gene TRBJ1-1; unclear D gene. Germline V gene data show CDR1 as SGHNT and CDR2 as YYREEE (reference sequence). V was shortened by 2 bases and J by 0 bases, with 5 bases between the two germline ends. The CDR3 is 13 residues long. CDR3 bases: TGTGCCAGCAGCTTCGATATGAACACTGAAGCTTTCTTT. Its translation is CASSFDMNTEAFF.

V and J are TRBV6-6 and TRBJ2-3; D may be TRBD1 or TRBD2 (5 bases each). The CDR3 spans 13 residues. Germline V CDR1 and CDR2: MNHNY, SVGAGI (reference sequence). The ends were cut back, 9 bases at V and 1 base at J, with 11 bases in the middle. The CDR3 coding sequence is TGTGCCAGGCCGGGACGGCGCACAGATACGCAGTATTTT. Translating gives CARPGRRTDTQYF.

In this sample, this clone turned up once. The junction shows a germline mismatch at one end, possibly a read error. The V and J genes are TRBV19 and TRBJ2-1; 10 bases map to TRBD1. Germline loops: CDR1 LNHDA, CDR2 SQIVND (reference sequence). CDR3 length equals 14 residues. The CDR3, as DNA: TGTGCCAGTAGTACGACAGGGGGCTACTATGAGCAGTTCTTC. Its translation: CASSTTGGYYEQFF.

As for this clone: This same CDR3 is encoded by further DNA sequences in the sample. The V and J genes are TRBV9 and TRBJ2-5; either TRBD1 or TRBD2 may fit D (5 bases each). Trimming took 4 bases from V and 5 from J, leaving 24 bases between them. There are 17 residues in the CDR3. The germline V gene encodes CDR1 SGDLS and CDR2 YYNGEE. The CDR3 DNA reads as TGTGCCAGCAGCCCTAGAGGGGACCGCCTGGCTGGGGAGACCCAGTACTTC. Translated: CASSPRGDRLAGETQYF.

This chain joins TRBV29-1 and TRBJ2-7, with a possible D match to TRBD2 (5 bases). Germline loops: CDR1 SQVTM, CDR2 ANQGSEA. V was shortened by 4 bases and J by 3 bases, with 7 bases between the two germline ends. There are 11 residues in the CDR3. The CDR3 DNA reads TGCAGCGTTGTTCGGGACTACGAGCAGTACTTC. Translating gives CSVVRDYEQYF.

This chain connects TRBV6-5 to TRBJ2-7; no reliable D call. V lost 0 bases and J 6 bases, leaving 9 bases between the germline ends. CDR3 length equals 13 residues. CDR1 and CDR2 from the germline V gene are MNHEY and SVGAGI. The CDR3 sequence is CASSYSKSGEQYF. Written as DNA, the CDR3 is TGTGCCAGCAGTTACTCGAAGTCAGGCGAGCAGTACTTC.

This sequence joins TRBV5-8 and TRBJ1-5; no clear D. V dropped 4 bases and J dropped 4 bases, with 9 bases sitting between them. The length of the CDR3 is 13 residues. The germline V gene encodes CDR1 SGHTS and CDR2 YDEGEE. The CDR3 nucleotides read TGTGCCAGCAGCCCGAACCCTAATCAGCCCCAGCATTTT. The encoded protein is CASSPNPNQPQHF.

V usage is TRBV6-1 and J usage is TRBJ1-5, with 7 positions matching TRBD1. Germline trimming cut 4 bases from V and 7 bases from J; bases unmatched to any gene: 7. CDR1 is MNHNS and CDR2 is SASEGT in the germline V gene. CDR3 length: 14 residues. The CDR3 nucleotides are TGTGCCAGCAGTGGGGGCTCGACAGGGCAGCCCCAGCATTTT. The encoded protein is CASSGGSTGQPQHF.

V gene TRBV7-9 combines with J gene TRBJ2-7; 7 positions match TRBD2. The CDR3 runs 15 residues. V trimming: 1 base; J trimming: 7 bases; junction bases outside the gene matches: 10. Germline CDR1 is SEHNR and CDR2 is FQNEAQ (reference sequence). The CDR3 reads CASSLGPAGSGEQYF. DNA of the CDR3: TGTGCCAGCAGCTTAGGGCCAGCGGGATCTGGTGAGCAGTACTTC.

V gene TRBV6-1 combines with J gene TRBJ2-7, with 9 positions matching TRBD1. V lost 11 bases, J lost 3 bases, and 8 bases stayed unmatched. The CDR3 runs to 13 residues. CDR1 is MNHNS, CDR2 SASEGT, per germline. The CDR3 DNA is TGTGCCGGAAGGACAGGGGAGTACTACGAGCAGTACTTC. Residues: CAGRTGEYYEQYF.

This chain connects TRBV19 to TRBJ2-3; D possibly corresponds to TRBD2 (6 bases). Trimming took off 8 bases at V and 2 bases at J, with 11 bases between the two ends. Per the germline V gene, CDR1 is LNHDA and CDR2 is SQIVND (reference sequence). The CDR3 contains 13 residues. The CDR3 sequence is CASRAGSTDTQYF. CDR3 DNA sequence: TGTGCCAGTCGGGCGGGATCCACAGATACGCAGTATTTT.